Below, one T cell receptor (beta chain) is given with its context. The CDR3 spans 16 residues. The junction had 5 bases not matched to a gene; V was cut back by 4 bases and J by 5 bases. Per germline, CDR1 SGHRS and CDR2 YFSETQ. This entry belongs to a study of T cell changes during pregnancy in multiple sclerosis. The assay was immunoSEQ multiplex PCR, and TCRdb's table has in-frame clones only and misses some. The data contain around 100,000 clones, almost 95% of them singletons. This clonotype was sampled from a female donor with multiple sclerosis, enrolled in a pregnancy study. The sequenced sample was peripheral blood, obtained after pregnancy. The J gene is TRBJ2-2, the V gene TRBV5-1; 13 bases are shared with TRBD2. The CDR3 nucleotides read TGCGCCAGCAGCGGGGGACTAGCGGGAAGTACCGGGGAGCTGTTTTTT. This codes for CASSGGLAGSTGELFF.